The 14 T cell receptor beta chains presented below share a single source sample, sequenced in a study of T cell responses to AZD1222 COVID-19 vaccine. The assay was immunoSEQ multiplex PCR, and TCRdb's table has in-frame clones only and misses some. Found here are about 170,000 clones, roughly 87% of them singletons; the top ten hold around 1%. This material consisted of peripheral blood, taken 28 days after the second AZD1222 dose. All receptors come from an adult who received the AZD1222 COVID-19 vaccine.

The chain has TRBV5-6 and TRBJ2-5; TRBD1 is a possible D gene (5 bases). This CDR3 is built from 18 residues. Trimming removed 4 bases at V and 4 bases at J, with 26 bases between. Germline V CDR1 and CDR2: SGHDT, YYEEEE. In DNA form, the CDR3 reads TGTGCCAGCAGCCACCTCCCCCCGTCCCGAGGTGGGGCAGAGACCCAGTACTTC. This encodes CASSHLPPSRGGAETQYF.

The rearrangement uses TRBV27 and TRBJ1-2, with D maybe TRBD1 (6 bases). Trimming left V 0 bases short and J 7 bases short, with 18 bases between. The CDR3 runs 16 residues. Germline CDR1 reads MNHEY; CDR2 reads SMNVEV (reference sequence). In nucleotides, the CDR3 is TGTGCCAGCAGTTTATCCGTCGGCGGGGGCCGAGTTGGCTACACCTTC. Amino acids: CASSLSVGGGRVGYTF.

The chain is built from TRBV6-2 or TRBV6-3 and TRBJ2-1, with TRBD2 matching over 8 bases. The V gene's germline CDR1 is MNHEY and CDR2 SVGEGT. The CDR3 is made up of 13 amino acids. Trimming at V came to 0 bases and at J to 15 bases, leaving 7 bases not matched to a gene. Here the CDR3 reads CASSYSGTSRSFF. Here the CDR3 DNA reads TGTGCCAGCAGTTACTCGGGGACTAGTCGGTCGTTCTTC.

This chain connects TRBV5-8 to TRBJ1-5, with 7 bases that match TRBD1. CDR1 is SGHTS, CDR2 YDEGEE, per germline. The junction had 10 bases not matched to a gene; V was cut back by 4 bases and J by 0 bases. This CDR3 contains 17 residues. CDR3 nucleotides: TGTGCCAGCAGCCCGGGGACAGTAGCAAGTAGCAATCAGCCCCAGCATTTT. Encoded protein: CASSPGTVASSNQPQHF.

This clone was found once. J is TRBJ2-3 and V is TRBV12-3 or TRBV12-4; possibly TRBD2 for D (6 bases). This CDR3 spans 11 amino acids. Trimming took 6 bases from V and 8 from J, leaving 9 bases between them. CDR3 coding DNA: TGTGCCAGCAGCCTGACTAGTACGCAGTATTTT. This codes for CASSLTSTQYF.

The chain couples TRBV7-9 to TRBJ2-3; D gene uncertain. The CDR3 contains 13 residues. V was shortened by 8 bases and J by 6 bases, with 15 bases between the two germline ends. Germline V gene data show CDR1 as SEHNR and CDR2 as FQNEAQ (reference sequence). The CDR3 here is CASRVEARDTQYF. CDR3 bases: TGTGCCAGCCGGGTAGAGGCGAGGGATACGCAGTATTTT.

J is TRBJ1-5 and V is TRBV4-3; tentative D call: TRBD1 (5 bases). The CDR3 has 15 residues. CDR1 and CDR2 (germline): LGHNA, YSLEER. Trimming stripped 3 bases from V and 5 bases from J, with 14 bases between. CDR3 bases: TGCGCCAGCAGCCATAGACAGACTTTTGATCAGCCCCAGCATTTT. It specifies CASSHRQTFDQPQHF.

V usage is TRBV7-2 and J usage is TRBJ1-5; no definite D call. The CDR3 has 15 residues. Trimming removed 8 bases from V and 0 bases from J, with 14 bases in between. In germline, CDR1 is SGHTA, CDR2 FQGNSA. In DNA form, the CDR3 reads TGTGCCAGCTTATGGACGGAAAGTAGCAATCAGCCCCAGCATTTT. Protein sequence: CASLWTESSNQPQHF.

This chain links TRBV19 with TRBJ1-1; possibly TRBD1 for D (6 bases). Germline-derived CDR1 and CDR2 are LNHDA and SQIVND (reference sequence). CDR3 length equals 14 residues. With 5 bases removed from V and 2 bases from J, the gap between germline ends came to 12 bases. The DNA of the CDR3 is TGTGCCAGTAGTGTAGGGACACTTAACACTGAAGCTTTCTTT. It encodes CASSVGTLNTEAFF.

This clone was picked up one time. The V and J genes are TRBV6-5 and TRBJ2-2; 8 bases match TRBD1. The CDR3 is 15 residues long. Germline V CDR1 and CDR2: MNHEY, SVGAGI. Trimming took 5 bases from V and 2 from J; bases not matched to a gene: 4. The CDR3 region is CASSRQGLNTGELFF. DNA of the CDR3: TGTGCCAGCAGTCGACAGGGGCTAAACACCGGGGAGCTGTTTTTT.

The V call is TRBV2, the J call TRBJ2-3, with D possibly called TRBD1 or TRBD2 (5 bases each). The CDR3 loop spans 17 amino acids. Between the trimmed V and J ends, which lost 6 bases and 2 bases, there was a span of 21 bases. CDR1 and CDR2 (germline): SNHLY, FYNNEI. CDR3: CASSGMGPFFLTDTQYF. The CDR3 DNA is TGTGCCAGCAGCGGAATGGGACCTTTTTTTCTCACAGATACGCAGTATTTT.

The rearrangement uses TRBV7-2 and TRBJ1-2; 12 bases are a match to TRBD1. This CDR3 region has 18 residues. V was clipped by 6 bases and J by 5 bases; unmatched bases: 16. In germline, CDR1 is SGHTA, CDR2 FQGNSA. DNA of the CDR3: TGTGCCAGCAGGCACTACAGCTGGGACAGGGGGCGCGAGTATGGCTACACCTTC. Protein product: CASRHYSWDRGREYGYTF.

This clone was counted a few times. The V and J genes are TRBV13 and TRBJ1-1; D remains ambiguous. The V end was cut by 0 bases, the J end by 7 bases, with 9 bases between. The CDR3 loop spans 13 amino acids. Germline CDR1 and CDR2: PRHDT and FYEKMQ (reference sequence). This CDR3 reads CASSLGSISEAFF. CDR3 nucleotide sequence: TGTGCCAGCAGCTTAGGATCAATCAGTGAAGCTTTCTTT. Together with reference TRBV13 and TRBJ1-1, the CDR3 gives the full variable domain: AAGVIQSPRHLIKEKRETATLKCYPIPRHDTVYWYQQGPGQDPQFLISFYEKMQSDKGSIPDRFSAQQFSDYHSELNMSSLELGDSALYFCASSLGSISEAFFGQGTRLTVV.

V is TRBV10-2 and J is TRBJ2-1; the D is unclear. Trimming cost V 2 bases and J 5 bases, with 16 bases left between them. Germline CDR1 reads WSHSY; CDR2 reads SAAADI. There are 16 residues in the CDR3. The DNA for the CDR3 is TGCGCCAGCAGTGAGATTGAGTGGTGGGTCCACAATGAGCAGTTCTTC. Its protein product is CASSEIEWWVHNEQFF.